Sequencing of this TCR beta chain was carried out in a study of blood T cell repertoires in COVID-19. The overall study: Specimens from acute and convalescent COVID-19 originated in the United States, Italy and Spain.

Libraries were prepared by immunoSEQ multiplex PCR; TCRdb keeps only in-frame clonotypes and omits some of them. Counted here are roughly 150,000 clones, around 85% occurring once; the ten biggest clones make up about 2.5%. Germline CDR1 reads KGHSH; CDR2 reads LQKENI. The V and J ends lost 4 bases and 4 bases, in that order; junction bases with no gene match: 6. This CDR3 is built from 15 residues. The V gene is TRBV18, the J gene TRBJ1-1; TRBD1 agrees at 10 bases. The clonotype originates from a woman between 65 and 79 years old with acute or convalescent COVID-19. What was sequenced was peripheral blood. The CDR3 loop is CASSLTGTGVTEAFF. DNA for the CDR3: TGTGCCAGCTCACTTACCGGGACAGGGGTCACTGAAGCTTTCTTT.